This T cell receptor (beta chain) appears in the sequencing data of a study of blood T cell repertoires in COVID-19. Authors' data handling: For nucleated cells, counts were estimated from reference gene primer amplification. The protocol was immunoSEQ multiplex PCR, while the TCRdb copy is restricted to in-frame clones and leaves out a portion. That table supplies the V and J calls and clone size; D and trimming were determined from the DNA. This sample carries 150,000 to 250,000 clones, roughly 77% of them seen once, and the ten largest clones take less than 7%. This CDR3 region has 16 residues. The clonotype was recovered from a woman aged 40-49 years with COVID-19, enrolled during active disease. The chain recombines TRBV21-1 with TRBJ1-4. TRBV21-1 is a recognized pseudogene. The sequenced sample was peripheral blood. The CDR3 protein is CASSKVPSAADGKLFF. CDR3 DNA: TGTGCCAGCAGCAAAGTTCCGTCAGCGGCGGATGGAAAACTGTTTTTT.